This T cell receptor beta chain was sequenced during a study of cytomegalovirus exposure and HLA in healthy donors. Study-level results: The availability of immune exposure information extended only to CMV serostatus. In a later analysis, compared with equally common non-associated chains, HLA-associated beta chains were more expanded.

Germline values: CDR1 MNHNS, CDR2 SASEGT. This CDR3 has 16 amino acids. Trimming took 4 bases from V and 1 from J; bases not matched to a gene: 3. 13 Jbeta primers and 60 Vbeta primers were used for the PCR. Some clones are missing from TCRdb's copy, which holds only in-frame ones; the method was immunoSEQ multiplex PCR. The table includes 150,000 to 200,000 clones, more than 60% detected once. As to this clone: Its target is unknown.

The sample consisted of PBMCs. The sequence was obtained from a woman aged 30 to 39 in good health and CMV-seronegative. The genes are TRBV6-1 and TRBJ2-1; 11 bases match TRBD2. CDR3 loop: CASSVSGGGSYNEQFF. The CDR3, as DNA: TGTGCCAGCAGTGTTAGCGGGGGGGGGTCCTACAATGAGCAGTTCTTC.